This paragraph covers one TCR beta chain sequence. This sample was included in a study of technical replicates of blood from a few donors. Some clones are missing from TCRdb's copy, which holds only in-frame ones; the method was immunoSEQ multiplex PCR. The sample lists about 80,000 clones; almost 98% were seen once. Sequenced sample: T cells isolated from PBMCs. The origin of this receptor is a human donor in good health.

CDR3 in amino acids: CAWSVGQAYNYGYTF. The CDR3 coding sequence is TGTGCCTGGAGTGTGGGGCAGGCTTACAACTATGGCTACACCTTC. The genes are TRBV30 and TRBJ1-2; D possibly corresponds to TRBD1 (5 bases). Germline values: CDR1 GTSNPN, CDR2 SVGIG (reference sequence). V was cut by 0 bases and J by 2 bases, with 13 bases left in between. The CDR3 consists of 15 residues.